The present TCR beta chain was sequenced within a study of T cells in Graves' hyperthyroidism and ophthalmopathy. The TCR beta CDR3 regions underwent amplification using RNA transcripts as the source. HTBI primers were used for first-round RT-PCR of the TCR CDR3. One entry per CDR3 protein, called by TCRdb with MiXCR from the multiplex PCR reads. This repertoire shows a few hundred thousand distinct CDR3 sequences, more than 15% found once; its top ten account for 13% to 15%. Germline CDR1 SGHRS, CDR2 YFSETQ. The CDR3 spans 16 residues. In its sample, this clonotype was seen a few times. At one of its ends the junction is not consistent with the germline gene, which may arise from a read error.

The material sequenced was blood. The sequence was obtained from a woman between 18 and 30 years old with Graves' hyperthyroidism. The chain recombines TRBV5-1 with TRBJ2-1; TRBD1 agrees at 8 bases. CDR3 amino acids: CASSLVPPGGFNEQSF. CDR3 in DNA: TGCGCCAGCAGCTTGGTTCCCCCAGGGGGCTTTAATGAGCAGTCCTTC.